This note documents a single T cell receptor beta chain sequence. The data originate from a study of blood T cell repertoires in COVID-19. Clones were sequenced by immunoSEQ multiplex PCR, and TCRdb holds only the in-frame ones, with some missing. The sample has approximately 270,000 clones, approximately 86% seen once; the top ten hold 0.7% to 0.9%. This CDR3 has 14 residues. J lost 5 bases, V lost 10 bases, and 11 bases had no gene match. The germline V gene has CDR1 MDHEN and CDR2 SYDVKM. Material for sequencing was peripheral blood. The chain is built from TRBV28 and TRBJ1-5; the match to TRBD1 covers 7 bases. This sequence originates from a human donor with COVID-19, enrolled during active disease. The donor label of this sample is uncertain. The CDR3 region is CATTTTGDDQPQHF. Written as DNA, the CDR3 is TGTGCCACTACCACAACAGGGGACGATCAGCCCCAGCATTTT.